These T cell receptor beta chains were read from a single sample in a study of cytomegalovirus exposure and HLA in healthy donors. Method: immunoSEQ multiplex PCR; TCRdb's copy keeps in-frame clones and lacks some. The sample yields about 200,000 clones, more than 60% seen once. The sequenced sample consisted of PBMCs. These receptors came from a man between 40 and 49 years old in good health and CMV-seronegative. The CDR3 runs from the conserved cysteine through the conserved F or W. Fields, in order: V gene, J gene, D gene, clone size, CDR3 protein, CDR3 DNA. A D gene is named only where the DNA matches it firmly. Only some rows state a clone size, as once, few, many or a class for expanded clones.

TRBV7-3	TRBJ2-1	TRBD1	-	CASSLGQGIEDEQFF	TGTGCCAGCAGCTTAGGACAGGGGATTGAGGATGAGCAGTTCTTC
TRBV5-1	TRBJ2-2	-	few	CASSSLNSGELFF	TGCGCCAGCAGTTCCCTAAACAGTGGGGAGCTGTTTTTT
TRBV4-1	TRBJ1-2	-	few	CASSAPGQKGGYTF	TGCGCCAGCAGTGCTCCGGGACAAAAAGGCGGCTACACCTTC
TRBV7-8	TRBJ1-5	TRBD1	-	CASSLEGTGTSNQPQHF	TGTGCCAGCAGCTTAGAGGGGACAGGGACGAGTAATCAGCCCCAGCATTTT
TRBV7-9	TRBJ2-5	-	-	CASRSGGQSQETQYF	TGTGCCAGCAGGTCCGGCGGACAGTCACAAGAGACCCAGTACTTC
TRBV10-1	TRBJ2-1	TRBD2	-	CASSKTSGRAGEQFF	TGCGCCAGCAGTAAGACTAGCGGGAGGGCCGGTGAGCAGTTCTTC
TRBV7-7	TRBJ1-1	TRBD1	-	CASSPLGTGITEAFF	TGTGCCAGCAGCCCTCTCGGGACAGGGATCACTGAAGCTTTCTTT
TRBV6-6	TRBJ1-2	-	-	CASSYQQGRLEGYTF	TGTGCCAGCAGTTACCAACAGGGAAGATTGGAGGGCTACACCTTC
TRBV10-1	TRBJ2-1	-	once	CASSEGTLGLYNEQFF	TGCGCCAGCAGTGAAGGCACCCTGGGGCTATACAATGAGCAGTTCTTC
TRBV19	TRBJ1-2	TRBD1	-	CASLRGQSYGYTF	TGTGCCAGTCTCAGGGGGCAGAGCTATGGCTACACCTTC
TRBV9	TRBJ2-7	TRBD2	-	CASSVNSGAEQYF	TGTGCCAGCAGCGTGAATAGCGGGGCCGAGCAGTACTTC
TRBV5-4	TRBJ2-2	TRBD2	-	CASSPGGGRETGELFF	TGTGCCAGCAGCCCGGGGGGGGGCAGGGAGACCGGGGAGCTGTTTTTT
TRBV30	TRBJ2-2	-	-	CAWSVGGGTPSGELFF	TGTGCCTGGAGTGTGGGAGGGGGAACTCCATCCGGGGAGCTGTTTTTT